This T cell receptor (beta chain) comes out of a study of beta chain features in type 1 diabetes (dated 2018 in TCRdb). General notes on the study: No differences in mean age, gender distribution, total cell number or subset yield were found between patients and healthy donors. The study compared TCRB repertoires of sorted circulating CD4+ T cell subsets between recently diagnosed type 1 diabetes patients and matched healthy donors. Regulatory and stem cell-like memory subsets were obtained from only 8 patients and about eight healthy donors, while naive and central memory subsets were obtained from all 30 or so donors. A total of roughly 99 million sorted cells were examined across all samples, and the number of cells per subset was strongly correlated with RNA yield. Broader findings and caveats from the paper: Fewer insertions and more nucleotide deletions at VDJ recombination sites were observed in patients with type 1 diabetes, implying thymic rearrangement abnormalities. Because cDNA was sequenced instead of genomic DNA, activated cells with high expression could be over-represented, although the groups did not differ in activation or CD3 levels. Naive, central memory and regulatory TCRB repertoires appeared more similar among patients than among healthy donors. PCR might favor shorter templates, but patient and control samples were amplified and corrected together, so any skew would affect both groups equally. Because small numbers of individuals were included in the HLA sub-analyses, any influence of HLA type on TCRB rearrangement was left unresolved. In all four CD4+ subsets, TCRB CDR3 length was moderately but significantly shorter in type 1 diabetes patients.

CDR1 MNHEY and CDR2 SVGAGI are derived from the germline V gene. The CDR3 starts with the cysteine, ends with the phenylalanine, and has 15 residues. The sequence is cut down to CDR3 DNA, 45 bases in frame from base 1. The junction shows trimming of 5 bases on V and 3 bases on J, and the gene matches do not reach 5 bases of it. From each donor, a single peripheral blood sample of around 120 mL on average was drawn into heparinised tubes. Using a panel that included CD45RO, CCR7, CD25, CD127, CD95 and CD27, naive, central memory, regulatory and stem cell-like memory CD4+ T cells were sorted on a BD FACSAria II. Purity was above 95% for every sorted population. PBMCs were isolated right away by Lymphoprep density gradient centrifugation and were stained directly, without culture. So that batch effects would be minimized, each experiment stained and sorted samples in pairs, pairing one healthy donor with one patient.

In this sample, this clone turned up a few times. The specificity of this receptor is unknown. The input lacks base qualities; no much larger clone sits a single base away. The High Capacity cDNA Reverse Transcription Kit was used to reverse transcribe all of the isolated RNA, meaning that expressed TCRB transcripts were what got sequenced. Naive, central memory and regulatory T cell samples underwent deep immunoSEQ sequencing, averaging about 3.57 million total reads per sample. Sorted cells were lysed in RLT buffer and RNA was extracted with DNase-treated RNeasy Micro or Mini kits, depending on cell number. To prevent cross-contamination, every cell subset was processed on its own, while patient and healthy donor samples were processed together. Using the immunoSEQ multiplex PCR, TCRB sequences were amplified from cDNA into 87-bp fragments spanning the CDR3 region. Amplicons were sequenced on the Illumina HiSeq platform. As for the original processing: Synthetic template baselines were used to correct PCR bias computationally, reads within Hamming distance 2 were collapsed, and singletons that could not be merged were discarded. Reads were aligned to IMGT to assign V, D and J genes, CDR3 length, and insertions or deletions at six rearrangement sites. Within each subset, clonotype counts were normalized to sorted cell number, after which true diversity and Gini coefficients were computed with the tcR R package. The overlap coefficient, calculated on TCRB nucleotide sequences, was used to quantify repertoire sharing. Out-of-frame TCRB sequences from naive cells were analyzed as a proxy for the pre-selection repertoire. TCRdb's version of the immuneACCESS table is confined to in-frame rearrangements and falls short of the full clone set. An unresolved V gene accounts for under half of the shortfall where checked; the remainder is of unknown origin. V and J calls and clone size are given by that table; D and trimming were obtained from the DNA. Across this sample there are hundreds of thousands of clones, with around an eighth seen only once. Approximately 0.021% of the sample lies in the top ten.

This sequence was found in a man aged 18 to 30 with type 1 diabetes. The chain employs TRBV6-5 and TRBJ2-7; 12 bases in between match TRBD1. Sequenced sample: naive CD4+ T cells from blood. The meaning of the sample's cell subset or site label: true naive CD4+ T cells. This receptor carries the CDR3 CASSPGTGGLYEQYF. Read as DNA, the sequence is TGTGCCAGCAGTCCCGGGACAGGGGGCCTCTACGAGCAGTACTTC.